The 26 T cell receptor beta chains presented below share a single source sample, sequenced in a study of shared clonotypes between healthy human individuals. As defined, naive CD8 cells were CD45RO-negative and positively selected for CCR7, with terminally differentiated effector memory CD45RA+ cells excluded. Data came from immunoSEQ multiplex PCR; TCRdb stores just in-frame clones and leaves some out. The sample gives about 2,100,000 clones, about 92% of which show up once; approximately 1.7% is in the top ten. The source material was naive CD8+ T cells from PBMCs. The receptor set was obtained from a man aged 18 to 30 in good health. Some clones in this sample may be carry-over from other donors' samples.

V is TRBV7-2 and J is TRBJ2-3; perhaps TRBD2 as D (6 bases). The CDR3 covers 15 residues. V was trimmed by 0 bases and J by 9 bases, leaving 16 bases between them. Germline CDR1 and CDR2: SGHTA and FQGNSA. The CDR3 protein is CASSLAGISGETQYF. CDR3 nucleotide sequence: TGTGCCAGCAGCTTAGCGGGTATTAGCGGAGAGACGCAGTATTTT.

The gene calls are TRBV9 and TRBJ2-3, with D perhaps TRBD1 (6 bases). Per germline, CDR1 SGDLS and CDR2 YYNGEE. Trimming left V 0 bases short and J 9 bases short, with 11 bases between. The CDR3 runs 13 residues. The CDR3 nucleotides are TGTGCCAGCAGCGTAGCAGGGGACAAGACGCAGTATTTT. This codes for CASSVAGDKTQYF.

The table lists this clone with a count of one. The chain uses TRBV6-5 and TRBJ2-7; D gene uncertain. The CDR3 covers 16 residues. CDR1 and CDR2 from the germline V gene are MNHEY and SVGAGI. V shed 0 bases and J shed 6 bases, with 18 bases lying between them. The CDR3, as DNA: TGTGCCAGCAGTTACTCGAGGACGAAAGGCGGTCGCGAGCAGTACTTC. This sequence encodes CASSYSRTKGGREQYF.

This chain joins TRBV14 and TRBJ2-7; D is ambiguous. V lost 1 base, J lost 6 bases, and 16 bases lay in between. Germline CDR1 and CDR2: SGHDN and FVKESK. The CDR3 loop spans 15 amino acids. Written as DNA, the CDR3 is TGTGCCAGCAGCCAAGGGCTCGATCTCCCTCTCGAGCAGTACTTC. Residues: CASSQGLDLPLEQYF.

On this clone: The sample carries other DNA sequences with the same CDR3. The V call is TRBV29-1, the J call TRBJ2-2; D unresolved. V dropped 4 bases and J dropped 3 bases, with 6 bases sitting between them. This CDR3 has 12 residues. Germline values: CDR1 SQVTM, CDR2 ANQGSEA. The CDR3 reads CSVVPDTGELFF. The CDR3 region has the DNA TGCAGCGTTGTGCCGGACACCGGGGAGCTGTTTTTT.

V is TRBV5-5 and J is TRBJ2-1; TRBD2 aligns across 11 bases. CDR1 is SGHKS and CDR2 is YYEKEE in the germline V gene (reference sequence). CDR3 length equals 16 residues. V shed 4 bases, J shed 1 base, and the junction held 4 bases outside the gene matches. CDR3 coding DNA: TGTGCCAGCAGCGTGGGACTAGCGGAATCCTACAATGAGCAGTTCTTC. Translation: CASSVGLAESYNEQFF.

This chain connects TRBV27 to TRBJ2-1; 9 positions agree with TRBD1. Germline V lookup: CDR1 MNHEY, CDR2 SMNVEV (reference sequence). This CDR3 is 19 amino acids long. The ends lost 3 bases at V and 7 bases at J; junction bases unmatched: 19. The CDR3 reads CASSFRGQGAGLGQNEQFF. CDR3 DNA: TGTGCCAGCAGTTTCCGGGGACAGGGAGCGGGTCTGGGCCAAAATGAGCAGTTCTTC.

The rearrangement joins TRBV9 to TRBJ2-5; possibly TRBD1 or TRBD2 for D (7 bases each). Trimming cost V 4 bases and J 4 bases, with 20 bases left between them. In germline, CDR1 is SGDLS, CDR2 YYNGEE. The CDR3 totals 16 residues. The CDR3 DNA reads as TGTGCCAGCAGCTCCGGGGGGCTAGCAGGGGGAGAGACCCAGTACTTC. Encoded protein: CASSSGGLAGGETQYF.

The CDR3 sequence: CASEGLNTGELFF. In nucleotides, the CDR3 is TGCGCCAGTGAGGGCCTAAACACCGGGGAGCTGTTTTTT. The chain recombines TRBV5-1 with TRBJ2-2; perhaps TRBD2 as D (5 bases). Trimming took 8 bases from V and 2 from J, leaving 10 bases between them. There are 13 residues in the CDR3. The germline CDR1 and CDR2 sequences are SGHRS and YFSETQ.

The V gene is TRBV5-1, the J gene TRBJ1-1; no reliable D call. This CDR3 is built from 14 residues. The V gene lost 1 base and the J gene lost 0 bases, with 7 bases spanning the gap. CDR1 is SGHRS and CDR2 is YFSETQ in the germline V gene. CDR3 sequence reads: CASSLPFMNTEAFF. The CDR3 DNA is TGCGCCAGCAGCTTGCCTTTCATGAACACTGAAGCTTTCTTT.

The V call is TRBV7-9, the J call TRBJ2-7; 9 bases fit TRBD2. The CDR3 sequence is 15 residues long. The junction had 8 bases not matched to a gene; V was cut back by 5 bases and J by 3 bases. Germline V gene data show CDR1 as SEHNR and CDR2 as FQNEAQ (reference sequence). The CDR3 coding sequence is TGTGCCAGCAGCCCAGAGACTAGCGGTGGCTACGAGCAGTACTTC. It is translated as CASSPETSGGYEQYF.

This chain uses TRBV27 with TRBJ2-1; TRBD2 is a possible D gene (5 bases). CDR3 length: 13 amino acids. V was cut by 3 bases and J by 4 bases, with 7 bases left in between. CDR1 is MNHEY, CDR2 SMNVEV, per germline (reference sequence). CDR3 sequence: CASSFDYYNEQFF. The CDR3 nucleotides read TGTGCCAGCAGTTTCGACTATTACAATGAGCAGTTCTTC.

The chain links TRBV5-1 to TRBJ2-7, with D possibly TRBD2 on 5 matching bases. V was trimmed by 4 bases and J by 3 bases, leaving 20 bases between them. This CDR3 has 16 amino acids. The germline CDR1 and CDR2 sequences are SGHRS and YFSETQ. The CDR3 DNA reads TGCGCCAGCAGCCCACCTGATCTAGCTATAAACTACGAGCAGTACTTC. Translating gives CASSPPDLAINYEQYF.

This clone has a single count. The chain joins TRBV7-6 to TRBJ2-1; 8 bases line up with TRBD2. The CDR3 covers 16 residues. V was pared by 5 bases and J by 4 bases, with 10 bases of the junction left unmatched. Germline V gives CDR1 SGHVS, CDR2 FNYEAQ. CDR3 in DNA: TGTGCCAGCAGCGCGCTAATAGCGGGAACTTACAATGAGCAGTTCTTC. This gives the protein CASSALIAGTYNEQFF.

This chain joins TRBV5-1 and TRBJ2-1; TRBD2 matches 12 bases. Germline V lookup: CDR1 SGHRS, CDR2 YFSETQ. J lost 2 bases, V lost 3 bases, and 6 bases had no gene match. The CDR3 is made up of 17 amino acids. In DNA form, the CDR3 reads TGCGCCAGCAGCTACCGACTAGCGGGAGCGACCTACAATGAGCAGTTCTTC. The encoded protein is CASSYRLAGATYNEQFF.

This chain links TRBV6-6 with TRBJ2-5; tentative D call: TRBD1 (6 bases). The V gene's germline CDR1 is MNHNY and CDR2 SVGAGI (reference sequence). The V end lost 4 bases, the J end lost 5 bases, and 11 bases lay between the germline ends. The CDR3 runs 13 residues. In nucleotides, the CDR3 is TGTGCCAGCAGTTTTCAGGGGCCGGAGACCCAGTACTTC. Translating it yields CASSFQGPETQYF.

The chain is built from TRBV5-4 and TRBJ2-7; the D gene is possibly TRBD1 (5 bases). There are 14 residues in the CDR3. V was clipped by 2 bases and J by 6 bases, with 15 bases between them. Germline CDR1 is SGHNT and CDR2 is YYREEE (reference sequence). This CDR3 reads CASSFLQESSEQYF. Written as DNA, the CDR3 is TGTGCCAGCAGCTTCCTACAGGAGTCAAGCGAGCAGTACTTC.

V usage is TRBV7-6 and J usage is TRBJ2-2; 8 bases line up with TRBD1. Germline CDR1 SGHVS, CDR2 FNYEAQ. The CDR3 totals 16 residues. Losses at the gene ends were 0 bases for V and 1 base for J; bases not matched to a gene: 1. The CDR3 DNA sequence: TGTGCCAGCAGCTTAGCTGGGACAGGGAACACCGGGGAGCTGTTTTTT. Protein product: CASSLAGTGNTGELFF.

The chain uses TRBV2 and TRBJ1-5; a possible D gene is TRBD1 (6 bases). Germline V gene sequence: CDR1 SNHLY, CDR2 FYNNEI. The V end was cut by 6 bases, the J end by 7 bases, with 16 bases between. This CDR3 comprises 14 residues. The CDR3 DNA reads TGTGCCAGCAGGTTGGGGGGCGCACGCCAGCCCCAGCATTTT. This encodes CASRLGGARQPQHF.

This clone showed up just a few times. The chain joins TRBV5-6 to TRBJ2-4, with D possibly TRBD2 on 6 matching bases. Germline V gene sequence: CDR1 SGHDT, CDR2 YYEEEE. V was pared by 4 bases and J by 8 bases, with 10 bases between. This CDR3 spans 12 amino acids. The CDR3 DNA sequence: TGTGCCAGCAGCGGAGGGACTCACATTCAGTACTTC. It yields the protein CASSGGTHIQYF.

This clone was found once. The V call is TRBV10-3, the J call TRBJ2-7; a weak D match, TRBD2 (7 bases). CDR3 length: 13 residues. V dropped 6 bases and J dropped 3 bases, with 12 bases sitting between them. Germline V gene sequence: CDR1 ENHRY, CDR2 SYGVKD. The CDR3 DNA reads TGTGCCATCAGGGGGGAGGGGGACTACGAGCAGTACTTC. It is translated as CAIRGEGDYEQYF.

In this sample, this clone turned up once. The V gene is TRBV2, the J gene TRBJ2-7, with 7 positions matching TRBD1. After removal of 2 bases from V and 2 bases from J, the junction contained 6 bases not matched to a gene. The germline gives CDR1 SNHLY, CDR2 FYNNEI. The CDR3 spans 15 residues. In DNA, the CDR3 is TGTGCCAGCAGTGAATACCGGGACAGCCCCTACGAGCAGTACTTC. Translation gives CASSEYRDSPYEQYF.

The chain uses TRBV27 and TRBJ1-5; D unclear. CDR1 is MNHEY and CDR2 is SMNVEV in the germline V gene (reference sequence). The CDR3 contains 15 residues. Trimming pared 4 bases from V and 2 bases from J, leaving 12 bases between. CDR3 region: CASSYNPGGNQPQHF. In DNA, the CDR3 is TGTGCCAGCAGTTACAACCCCGGGGGCAATCAGCCCCAGCATTTT.

The chain joins TRBV15 to TRBJ2-7, with TRBD1 as a possible D gene (6 bases). Trimming pared 4 bases from V and 4 bases from J, leaving 17 bases between. The CDR3 is 15 residues long. The germline V gene encodes CDR1 LNHNV and CDR2 YYDKDF (reference sequence). CDR3 DNA: TGTGCCACCAGCACCGAAGGACAGCTCGTATACGAGCAGTACTTC. Translated, it gives CATSTEGQLVYEQYF.

The CDR3 coding sequence is TGTGCCAGCAGATCGAGACCCTCCTACGAGCAGTACTTC. Translation gives CASRSRPSYEQYF. The rearrangement links TRBV27 to TRBJ2-7; no firm D call. Germline V CDR1 and CDR2: MNHEY, SMNVEV (reference sequence). V lost 6 bases and J 0 bases, leaving 9 bases between the germline ends. This CDR3 region has 13 residues.

V and J are TRBV7-9 and TRBJ2-7; the D gene could be TRBD1 or TRBD2 (6 bases each). Germline assignment: CDR1 SEHNR and CDR2 FQNEAQ (reference sequence). V shed 2 bases and J shed 6 bases, with 11 bases lying between them. CDR3 length equals 13 residues. CDR3 in amino acids: CASSLPGAIEQYF. For the CDR3, the DNA is TGTGCCAGCAGCTTACCGGGGGCAATCGAGCAGTACTTC.